Below, 29 T cell receptor beta chains from the same sample are listed, as sequenced in a study of blood T cell repertoires in COVID-19. The table came from immunoSEQ multiplex PCR; TCRdb's copy has only in-frame clones and leaves some out. The sample consists of 200,000 to 300,000 clones, around 89% of them appearing once. Sequenced sample: peripheral blood. The receptors originated from a middle-aged woman with acute or convalescent COVID-19.

The rearrangement joins TRBV4-2 to TRBJ2-5, with TRBD2 matching 8 bases. The junction had 11 bases not matched to a gene; V was cut back by 6 bases and J by 5 bases. In germline, CDR1 is LGHNA, CDR2 YNFKEQ. The CDR3 has 15 amino acids. Here the CDR3 reads CASSKASGWGETQYF. The CDR3 DNA is TGTGCCAGCAGTAAGGCTAGCGGGTGGGGGGAGACCCAGTACTTC.

This CDR3 is CASSEPGYEQYV. The DNA of the CDR3 is TGTGCCAGCAGTGAACCGGGATACGAGCAGTACGTC. The chain joins TRBV6-1 to TRBJ2-7; possible D gene TRBD2, 5 bases. Germline CDR1 and CDR2: MNHNS and SASEGT. The CDR3 totals 12 residues. Trimming stripped 2 bases from V and 4 bases from J, with 6 bases between.

This clone was found once. The DNA of the CDR3 is TGTGCCAGCAGCTGGGGACAGGGGGAAAACGAAAAACTGTTTTTT. Its protein product is CASSWGQGENEKLFF. The rearrangement joins TRBV7-9 to TRBJ1-4; 11 bases are shared with TRBD1. The CDR3 runs to 15 residues. Germline V lookup: CDR1 SEHNR, CDR2 FQNEAQ (reference sequence). The J segment lost 8 bases and the V segment lost 4 bases, leaving 6 bases of the junction unmatched.

The chain couples TRBV7-8 to TRBJ2-1, with 16 bases that match TRBD2. With V trimmed by 5 bases and J by 1 base, 11 bases remained unmatched. The CDR3 spans 20 residues. Germline V gives CDR1 SGHVS, CDR2 FQNEAQ. The CDR3 loop is CASSPHEGTSGGASYNEQFF. As DNA, the CDR3 is TGTGCCAGCAGCCCACATGAGGGGACTAGCGGGGGGGCATCCTACAATGAGCAGTTCTTC.

J is TRBJ1-4 and V is TRBV2; tentatively, D is TRBD1 (6 bases). Germline V gives CDR1 SNHLY, CDR2 FYNNEI. Trimming removed 3 bases at V and 6 bases at J, with 20 bases between. The CDR3 spans 17 residues. CDR3 DNA: TGTGCCAGCAGTGACGCCGCCGTAGGGACAAACGATGAAAAACTGTTTTTT. Protein: CASSDAAVGTNDEKLFF.

The chain joins TRBV15 to TRBJ2-7; D is possibly TRBD1 (5 bases). The CDR3 has 17 residues. Trimming took 3 bases from V and 5 from J, leaving 23 bases between them. Per the germline V gene, CDR1 is LNHNV and CDR2 is YYDKDF (reference sequence). The CDR3 sequence is CATSRKTNLVLGDEQYV. The CDR3 DNA reads as TGTGCCACCAGCAGGAAGACGAATTTGGTCTTAGGGGACGAGCAGTACGTC.

The DNA of the CDR3 is TGTGCCAGCAGTTACTCTGTCCCGGGACAGGGGTGGGAGCAGTTCTTC. This gives the protein CASSYSVPGQGWEQFF. The genes are TRBV6-5 and TRBJ2-1; 10 bases agree with TRBD1. From germline, CDR1 is MNHEY and CDR2 SVGAGI. After removal of 0 bases from V and 10 bases from J, the junction contained 9 bases not matched to a gene. This CDR3 has 16 residues.

The rearrangement joins TRBV19 to TRBJ1-2; 7 bases match TRBD1. Per the germline V gene, CDR1 is LNHDA and CDR2 is SQIVND (reference sequence). V was clipped by 6 bases and J by 2 bases; unmatched bases: 6. The CDR3 length is 14 residues. The CDR3 here is CASSWDSGNYGYTF. Here the CDR3 DNA reads TGTGCCAGTAGCTGGGACAGTGGAAACTATGGCTACACCTTC.

The chain has TRBV28 and TRBJ1-5; perhaps TRBD1 as D (5 bases). Germline values: CDR1 MDHEN, CDR2 SYDVKM. The germline V and J ends were trimmed by 6 bases and 0 bases, with 9 bases remaining between them. The CDR3 is made up of 14 amino acids. The CDR3 DNA reads as TGTGCCAGCAGGTCAGGGTATAGCAATCAGCCCCAGCATTTT. Protein product: CASRSGYSNQPQHF.

This clone has just one count. The rearrangement joins TRBV30 to TRBJ1-5; D unclear. The CDR3 length is 14 residues. Germline loops: CDR1 GTSNPN, CDR2 SVGIG (reference sequence). With 3 bases removed from V and 2 bases from J, the gap between germline ends came to 11 bases. The CDR3 nucleotides are TGTGCCTGGAGAGTAAAGCAGGGCAATCAGCCCCAGCATTTT. Residues: CAWRVKQGNQPQHF. Using reference TRBV30 and TRBJ1-5 for the parts outside the CDR3, the full variable domain is SQTIHQWPATLVQPVGSPLSLECTVEGTSNPNLYWYRQAAGRGLQLLFYSVGIGQISSEVPQNLSASRPQDRQFILSSKKLLLSDSGFYLCAWRVKQGNQPQHFGDGTRLSIL.

The gene calls are TRBV4-2 and TRBJ1-2; D not certain. The CDR3 consists of 15 residues. With 6 bases removed from V and 0 bases from J, the gap between germline ends came to 14 bases. Germline CDR1 LGHNA, CDR2 YNFKEQ. The CDR3 loop reads CASSLTDTSNYGYTF. The DNA for the CDR3 is TGTGCCAGCAGTCTTACCGACACCTCTAACTATGGCTACACCTTC.

This chain joins TRBV7-2 and TRBJ2-1; 8 bases line up with TRBD2. CDR3 length: 16 residues. J lost 9 bases, V lost 5 bases, and 15 bases had no gene match. Germline CDR1 SGHTA, CDR2 FQGNSA. The CDR3: CASSPQAGVPSSEQFF. CDR3 bases: TGTGCCAGCAGCCCACAAGCGGGGGTCCCGTCGAGTGAGCAGTTCTTC.

Only one count was recorded for this clone. This chain connects TRBV6-2 or TRBV6-3 to TRBJ2-2; TRBD1 aligns across 7 bases. This CDR3 comprises 15 residues. The V segment lost 4 bases and the J segment 1 base; nucleotides outside the gene matches: 3. CDR1 is MNHEY, CDR2 SVGEGT, per germline. The CDR3 region has the DNA TGTGCCAGCAGTTCGTGGACAGGGAACACCGGGGAGCTGTTTTTT. It is translated as CASSSWTGNTGELFF.

This clone has more than one count but fewer than ten. Additional DNA sequences in this sample encode the identical CDR3. The rearrangement uses TRBV7-8 and TRBJ2-2; 10 bases fit TRBD2. The CDR3 totals 16 residues. Germline V gene lookup returns CDR1 SGHVS and CDR2 FQNEAQ. Unmatched junction bases numbered 0, after V lost 1 base and J lost 1 base. This chain's CDR3 is CASSLGTSGNTGELFF. CDR3 in DNA: TGTGCCAGCAGCTTAGGGACTAGCGGGAACACCGGGGAGCTGTTTTTT.

This chain uses TRBV9 with TRBJ2-7, with 7 bases that match TRBD1. The CDR3 runs to 15 residues. With 5 bases clipped from V and 2 bases from J, the junction kept 10 bases outside the gene matches. Germline V gene lookup returns CDR1 SGDLS and CDR2 YYNGEE. The CDR3 bases are TGTGCCAGCAGTACCTCCCGGGACAGAACCTACGAGCAGTACGTC. This gives the protein CASSTSRDRTYEQYV.

The chain carries TRBV6-5 and TRBJ1-4; D unresolved. Germline assignment: CDR1 MNHEY and CDR2 SVGAGI. V dropped 6 bases and J dropped 0 bases, with 11 bases sitting between them. The CDR3 covers 15 residues. In DNA, the CDR3 is TGTGCCAGCAGGGACCGGGGAACAACTAATGAAAAACTGTTTTTT. Its translation is CASRDRGTTNEKLFF.

The V and J genes are TRBV5-1 and TRBJ1-2; D is ambiguous. This CDR3 has 14 amino acids. The germline V gene has CDR1 SGHRS and CDR2 YFSETQ. Trimming cost V 0 bases and J 2 bases, with 8 bases left between them. The DNA of the CDR3 is TGCGCCAGCAGCTTGGTATCGCTAAACTATGGCTACACCTTC. It codes for CASSLVSLNYGYTF.

The V gene is TRBV2, the J gene TRBJ2-3, with D possibly TRBD2 on 6 matching bases. Trimming left V 3 bases short and J 0 bases short, with 13 bases between. This CDR3 has 16 residues. Germline V lookup: CDR1 SNHLY, CDR2 FYNNEI. DNA of the CDR3: TGTGCCAGCAGTGACCCTAGCGCAGATAGCACAGATACGCAGTATTTT. This sequence encodes CASSDPSADSTDTQYF.

This chain uses TRBV4-2 with TRBJ2-1, with D perhaps TRBD2 (7 bases). The germline gives CDR1 LGHNA, CDR2 YNFKEQ. V was pared by 4 bases and J by 4 bases, with 14 bases between. This CDR3 spans 15 amino acids. CDR3 bases: TGTGCCAGCAGCCCAAGGCGGGGGCAATACAATGAGCAGTTCTTC. Amino acids: CASSPRRGQYNEQFF.

CDR3 sequence: CASWTNTGELFF. Written as DNA, the CDR3 is TGTGCCAGCTGGACAAACACCGGGGAGCTGTTTTTT. V and J are TRBV6-6 and TRBJ2-2, with D perhaps TRBD1 (5 bases). CDR1 MNHNY and CDR2 SVGAGI come from the germline V gene (reference sequence). The CDR3 has 12 residues. Trimming shortened V by 8 bases and J by 2 bases, and 6 bases separated the two germline ends.

The V gene is TRBV27, the J gene TRBJ1-1; D is uncertain. Trimming took off 6 bases at V and 7 bases at J, with 12 bases between the two ends. CDR3 length equals 12 residues. From germline, CDR1 is MNHEY and CDR2 SMNVEV (reference sequence). In DNA, the CDR3 is TGTGCCAGCAGGGAGGGTCGGGGTGAAGCTTTCTTT. This codes for CASREGRGEAFF.

This clone was seen once. The chain links TRBV7-9 to TRBJ2-6; possible D gene TRBD1, 5 bases. CDR1 is SEHNR, CDR2 FQNEAQ, per germline (reference sequence). V dropped 1 base and J dropped 4 bases, with 8 bases sitting between them. The CDR3 spans 15 residues. As DNA, the CDR3 is TGTGCCAGCAGCTTAGAGGGGTCCGGGGCCAACGTCCTGACTTTC. Translation gives CASSLEGSGANVLTF.

The genes are TRBV2 and TRBJ2-4; TRBD1 matches at 10 bases. The length of the CDR3 is 20 residues. Trimming took 5 bases from V and 2 from J; bases not matched to a gene: 18. Germline CDR1 and CDR2: SNHLY and FYNNEI. The chain's CDR3 is CASSRTGTGVGRGTKNIQYF. As DNA, the CDR3 is TGTGCCAGCAGTCGAACCGGGACAGGGGTGGGGAGAGGAACCAAAAACATTCAGTACTTC.

V and J are TRBV4-1 and TRBJ1-2, with 7 nucleotides matching TRBD1. This CDR3 comprises 19 residues. CDR1 and CDR2 from the germline V gene are MGHRA and YSYEKL. The V segment lost 0 bases and the J segment 2 bases; nucleotides outside the gene matches: 15. The CDR3 here is CASSQDEEGSRTGNYGYTF. CDR3 coding DNA: TGCGCCAGCAGCCAAGATGAAGAAGGATCCAGGACAGGAAACTATGGCTACACCTTC.

The chain joins TRBV5-1 to TRBJ1-2; 7 nucleotides align to TRBD1. Germline CDR1 is SGHRS and CDR2 is YFSETQ. The CDR3 sequence is 15 residues long. J lost 4 bases, V lost 3 bases, and 9 bases had no gene match. The CDR3 nucleotides are TGCGCCAGCAGCTGGATACGGGACAGCTTCTATGGCTACACCTTC. Amino acid sequence: CASSWIRDSFYGYTF.

This CDR3 reads CASSPGTGGSGGELFF. In DNA, the CDR3 is TGTGCCAGCTCACCCGGTACAGGGGGCAGCGGCGGGGAGCTGTTTTTT. The rearrangement joins TRBV18 to TRBJ2-2; 9 nucleotides align to TRBD1. This CDR3 has 16 residues. V lost 3 bases to trimming and J lost 7 bases; unmatched junction nucleotides: 9. Germline CDR1 is KGHSH and CDR2 is LQKENI.

The J gene is TRBJ2-1, the V gene TRBV15; tentatively, D is TRBD2 (5 bases). Germline CDR1 is LNHNV and CDR2 is YYDKDF (reference sequence). CDR3 length: 17 amino acids. Trimming cost V 5 bases and J 5 bases, with 22 bases left between them. Here the CDR3 DNA reads TGTGCCACCAGCGGACCAACGCGACTACGGGTCGACAATGAGCAGTTCTTC. Amino acids: CATSGPTRLRVDNEQFF. Drawing the rest from reference TRBV15 and TRBJ2-1, the complete variable domain is DAMVIQNPRYQVTQFGKPVTLSCSQTLNHNVMYWYQQKSSQAPKLLFHYYDKDFNNEADTPDNFQSRRPNTSFCFLDIRSPGLGDTAMYLCATSGPTRLRVDNEQFFGPGTRLTVL.

This chain uses TRBV30 with TRBJ1-6, with D possibly TRBD1 on 6 matching bases. The CDR3 extends over 12 amino acids. CDR1 GTSNPN and CDR2 SVGIG come from the germline V gene (reference sequence). V shed 7 bases and J shed 7 bases, with 11 bases lying between them. The CDR3 loop reads CAYRDTNSPLHF. The CDR3, as DNA: TGTGCCTACCGGGACACAAATTCACCCCTCCACTTT.

V is TRBV6-5 and J is TRBJ2-3; D possibly corresponds to TRBD2 (6 bases). The germline V gene encodes CDR1 MNHEY and CDR2 SVGAGI. Trimming shortened V by 2 bases and J by 5 bases, and 14 bases separated the two germline ends. CDR3 length: 15 residues. The chain's CDR3 is CASSYGAKGGDTQYF. In DNA, the CDR3 is TGTGCCAGCAGTTACGGGGCAAAGGGAGGAGATACGCAGTATTTT.